Below are 12 T cell receptor beta chains sequenced from a single sample in a study of cytomegalovirus exposure and HLA in healthy donors. PCR used 60 Vbeta primers and 13 Jbeta primers. Clones were read by immunoSEQ multiplex PCR, and TCRdb kept only the in-frame ones, dropping some. The sample has about 94,000 clones, around 66% seen once. Sequencing input: PBMCs. Receptor source: a man aged 25 to 40 in good health and CMV-seronegative.

The chain links TRBV7-9 to TRBJ2-1, with D maybe TRBD2 (6 bases). The CDR3 runs 12 residues. The germline gives CDR1 SEHNR, CDR2 FQNEAQ (reference sequence). With 5 bases removed from V and 9 bases from J, the gap between germline ends came to 11 bases. CDR3: CASSTLASEQFF. The CDR3 nucleotides read TGTGCCAGCAGCACACTAGCTTCTGAGCAGTTCTTC.

The gene calls are TRBV5-1 and TRBJ2-7; the match to TRBD2 covers 9 bases. CDR1 is SGHRS and CDR2 is YFSETQ in the germline V gene. The ends lost 4 bases at V and 5 bases at J; junction bases unmatched: 13. This CDR3 is built from 16 residues. The CDR3 protein is CASSPRLSGRENEQYF. The CDR3, as DNA: TGCGCCAGCAGCCCCCGCCTTAGCGGGAGAGAGAACGAGCAGTACTTC.

The chain is built from TRBV21-1 and TRBJ2-1; TRBD2, the table's D call, was not compared with the DNA. TRBV21-1 counts as a pseudogene. There are 20 residues in the CDR3. CDR3 sequence: CASSKEEPIGLASNYNEQFF. CDR3 bases: TGTGCCAGCAGCAAAGAGGAACCCATAGGACTAGCTAGCAATTACAATGAGCAGTTCTTC.

In the case of this clone: A junction boundary mismatches the germline segment, possibly from a read error. The CDR3 coding sequence is TGTGCCGGTAGTATAACAGGGACGAACACTGAAGCTTTCTTT. This codes for CAGSITGTNTEAFF. V gene TRBV19 combines with J gene TRBJ1-1; D is perhaps TRBD1 (6 bases). CDR1 is LNHDA and CDR2 is SQIVND in the germline V gene (reference sequence). The length of the CDR3 is 14 residues.

This clone was counted a few times. This rearrangement joins TRBV27 to TRBJ1-2, with D maybe TRBD1 (6 bases). The CDR3 loop spans 13 amino acids. Germline loops: CDR1 MNHEY, CDR2 SMNVEV (reference sequence). The germline V and J ends were trimmed by 4 bases and 8 bases, with 14 bases remaining between them. The CDR3 region has the DNA TGTGCCAGCAGTTCAACGACAGGAAGGGGCTACACCTTC. This encodes CASSSTTGRGYTF.

In its sample, this clone was seen a few times. V usage is TRBV6-6 and J usage is TRBJ2-5, with 8 nucleotides matching TRBD2. J gave up 5 bases and V 5 bases, and 7 bases lay outside the gene matches. The CDR3 has 14 residues. The germline V gene encodes CDR1 MNHNY and CDR2 SVGAGI (reference sequence). This CDR3 reads CASSTLAGFETQYF. In nucleotides, the CDR3 is TGTGCCAGCAGTACCTTAGCGGGGTTCGAGACCCAGTACTTC.

This clone has only a few counts. V and J are TRBV4-1 and TRBJ1-2; D is unclear. CDR1 and CDR2 from the germline V gene are MGHRA and YSYEKL. The CDR3 runs 15 residues. V lost 0 bases to trimming and J lost 3 bases, with 11 bases between them. This chain's CDR3 is CASSQEVARHYGYTF. CDR3 bases: TGCGCCAGCAGCCAAGAGGTCGCCAGGCACTATGGCTACACCTTC.

This clone was observed a handful of times. Other DNA sequences from this sample encode an identical CDR3 as well. V is TRBV5-4 and J is TRBJ1-5, with 7 positions matching TRBD1. After removal of 0 bases from V and 7 bases from J, the junction contained 1 base not matched to a gene. The CDR3 covers 13 residues. Germline V lookup: CDR1 SGHNT, CDR2 YYREEE (reference sequence). The CDR3 bases are TGTGCCAGCAGCTTGGACAGGGGCCAGCCCCAGCATTTT. It is translated as CASSLDRGQPQHF.

V gene TRBV4-2 combines with J gene TRBJ2-4; 11 bases are a match to TRBD2. The V and J ends lost 5 bases and 4 bases, in that order; junction bases with no gene match: 7. This CDR3 comprises 16 residues. The germline V gene encodes CDR1 LGHNA and CDR2 YNFKEQ. The CDR3 DNA follows: TGTGCCAGCAGCACCCGACTAGCGGGAAAAAAAAACATTCAGTACTTC. This codes for CASSTRLAGKKNIQYF.

This chain connects TRBV7-9 to TRBJ1-3, with 9 bases identical to TRBD1. The CDR3 is 17 residues long. V shed 5 bases, J shed 2 bases, and the junction held 10 bases outside the gene matches. CDR1 is SEHNR and CDR2 is FQNEAQ in the germline V gene (reference sequence). Here the CDR3 reads CASSPIEGQGTGNTIYF. The CDR3 coding sequence is TGTGCCAGCAGCCCCATCGAGGGACAGGGTACTGGAAACACCATATATTTT.

V is TRBV10-2 and J is TRBJ2-1; D is uncertain. The germline V gene has CDR1 WSHSY and CDR2 SAAADI. Trimming stripped 0 bases from V and 6 bases from J, with 6 bases between. This CDR3 comprises 13 residues. The DNA of the CDR3 is TGCGCCAGCAGTGAGTCGGAGAGCAATGAGCAGTTCTTC. This translates into CASSESESNEQFF.

This clone was detected a few times. This sequence joins TRBV5-1 and TRBJ2-7; 7 bases fit TRBD1. The CDR3 runs to 14 residues. V dropped 1 base and J dropped 3; count of bases not matched to a gene: 4. Germline V gene data show CDR1 as SGHRS and CDR2 as YFSETQ. This CDR3 reads CASSLTGVSYEQYF. CDR3 coding DNA: TGCGCCAGCAGCTTGACAGGGGTTAGCTACGAGCAGTACTTC.